A selection of T cell receptor beta chains follows, all from one sample in a study of response to subunit inactivated influenza vaccine. TCRdb fed the RT-PCR reads into MiXCR, producing one record per CDR3 protein. Of approximately 570,000 distinct CDR3 sequences in the sample, approximately 7.1% were seen once. Specimen: PBMCs from blood, collected less than 25 months after vaccination. The origin of the receptors is a man between 50 and 75 years old who received an inactivated influenza vaccine. CDR3s include the opening cysteine and the closing phenylalanine or tryptophan. The D gene is left open where the match is weak. Only some rows state a clone size, as once, few, many or a class for expanded clones.

abundance	v_gene	j_gene	d_gene	CDR3nt	CDR3aa
few	TRBV5-1	TRBJ2-2	NA	TGCGCCAGCAGCTTGCGAGCCAGGACAACCGCGAACACCGGGGAGCTGTTTTTT	CASSLRARTTANTGELFF
NA	TRBV7-9	TRBJ2-3	NA	TGTGCCAGCAGGCACTACAGTAACACAGATACGCAGTATTTT	CASRHYSNTDTQYF
many	TRBV7-2	TRBJ1-1	NA	TGTGCCAGCAGCTTAAATCGGCTGAACACTGAAGCTTTCTTT	CASSLNRLNTEAFF
many	TRBV5-1	TRBJ2-1	NA	TGCGCCAGCAGCTTCCCGGATGGCCAGGCATACAATGAGCAGTTCTTC	CASSFPDGQAYNEQFF
few	TRBV7-2	TRBJ2-1	TRBD1	TGTGCCAGCAGCTCCCACAGGGGCAGCCTCGGGGATGAGCAGTTCTTC	CASSSHRGSLGDEQFF
few	TRBV7-6	TRBJ2-2	TRBD2	TGTGCCAGCAGCTTAGGAGGATTAGCGGGGTCCGGGGAGCTGTTTTTT	CASSLGGLAGSGELFF
few	TRBV20-1	TRBJ1-6	NA	TGCAGTGCTAGCCGCATCTCGGCAGGTCTTTATTCACCCCTCCACTTT	CSASRISAGLYSPLHF
NA	TRBV20-1	TRBJ2-1	TRBD2	TGCAGTGCTAGAGTCGGACTAGAGTGGCAGTTCTTC	CSARVGLEWQFF
few	TRBV12-3/TRBV12-4	TRBJ1-2	NA	TGTGCCAGCAGTACCCGGACCGTCAATGGCTACACCTTC	CASSTRTVNGYTF
few	TRBV12-3/TRBV12-4	TRBJ2-7	NA	TGTGCCAGCAGCTGGGCCCCGTACGAGCAGTACTTC	CASSWAPYEQYF
few	TRBV5-1	TRBJ2-1	NA	TGCGCCAGCAGTTCGGACCGCGAGCTTGAGCAGTTCTTC	CASSSDRELEQFF
many	TRBV7-9	TRBJ1-1	NA	TGTGCCAGCAGCTTACCACCGGGCCAGATGAACACTGAAGCTTTCTTT	CASSLPPGQMNTEAFF
many	TRBV5-1	TRBJ2-7	NA	TGCGCCAGCAGCCTAGGGGACACCACCTACGAGCAGTACTTC	CASSLGDTTYEQYF
NA	TRBV6-2/TRBV6-3	TRBJ2-2	TRBD2	TGTGCCAGCAGTGGACTTACCGGGACTAGCGGGAACACCGGGGAGCTGTTTTTT	CASSGLTGTSGNTGELFF
NA	TRBV18	TRBJ2-3	NA	TGTGCCGGCTCTCTTACAGGGGGGGGCACAGATACGCAGTATTTT	CAGSLTGGGTDTQYF
few	TRBV4-2	TRBJ2-1	NA	TGTGCCAGCAGCCAAGATGGGAGTGGCGAGCAGTTCTTC	CASSQDGSGEQFF
few	TRBV10-1	TRBJ2-1	TRBD2	TGCGCCAGCAGTGAGCCCGCCGGGGGGGCCAGAAATGAGCAGTTCTTC	CASSEPAGGARNEQFF
few	TRBV12-3/TRBV12-4	TRBJ1-4	NA	TGTGCCAGCAGAACGACAGGAAGGAGTGAAAAACTGTTTTTT	CASRTTGRSEKLFF
few	TRBV20-1	TRBJ2-5	NA	TGCAGTGCTAGCGAAGGGCGCGGGTACGAGACCCAGTACTTC	CSASEGRGYETQYF
many	TRBV9	TRBJ1-6	NA	TGTGCCAGCAGCGTAGGGGTTAGCGGTTCACCCCTCCACTTT	CASSVGVSGSPLHF
few	TRBV20-1	TRBJ2-2	NA	TGCAGTGCTAGAGATAGGCAGGCGACCGGGGAGCTGTTTTTT	CSARDRQATGELFF
many	TRBV3-1	TRBJ2-1	NA	TGTGCCAGCAGCCAAGGGGGGGTCTATGAGCAGTTCTTC	CASSQGGVYEQFF
NA	TRBV5-1	TRBJ2-1	TRBD2	TGCGCCAGCAGCTTGAGGTTTCTAGCGGGGGGTTACAATGAGCAGTTCTTC	CASSLRFLAGGYNEQFF
NA	TRBV3-1	TRBJ1-1	NA	TGTGCCAGTAGAAAGGGGAACACTGAAGCTTTCTTT	CASRKGNTEAFF
few	TRBV3-1	TRBJ2-1	TRBD2	TGTACCAGCAGCTTCGGGTCTGTCGGCGGGAGGATACCCTACAATGAGCAGTTCTTC	CTSSFGSVGGRIPYNEQFF
NA	TRBV25-1	TRBJ2-1	TRBD2	TGTGCCAGCAGTGAATTTAAAGGGATCAGTAGCGGGAGGTTCTCTCTTAATGAGCAGTTCTTC	CASSEFKGISSGRFSLNEQFF
few	TRBV6-2/TRBV6-3	TRBJ2-1	TRBD2	TGTGCCAGCAGTTACTTGGGACTAGCGGGAGGGGATGAGCAGTTCTTC	CASSYLGLAGGDEQFF